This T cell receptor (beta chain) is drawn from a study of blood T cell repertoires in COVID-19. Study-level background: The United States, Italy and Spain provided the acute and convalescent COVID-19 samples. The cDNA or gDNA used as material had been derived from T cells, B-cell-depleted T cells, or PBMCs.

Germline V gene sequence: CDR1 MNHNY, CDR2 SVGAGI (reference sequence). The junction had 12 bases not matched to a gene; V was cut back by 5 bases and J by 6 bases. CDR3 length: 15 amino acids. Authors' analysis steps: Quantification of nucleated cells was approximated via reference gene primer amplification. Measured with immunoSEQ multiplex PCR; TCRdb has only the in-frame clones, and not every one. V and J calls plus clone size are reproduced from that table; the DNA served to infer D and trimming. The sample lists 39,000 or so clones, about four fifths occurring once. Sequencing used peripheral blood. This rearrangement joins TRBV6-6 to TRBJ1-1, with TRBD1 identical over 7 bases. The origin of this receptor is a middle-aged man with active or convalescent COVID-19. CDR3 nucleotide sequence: TGTGCCAGCAGTGGGGGGAGGCAGGGGGAAGCTGAAGCTTTCTTT. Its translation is CASSGGRQGEAEAFF.